This T cell receptor (beta chain) originates from a study of metastatic and nonmetastatic thyroid tumors (dated by TCRdb to the early 2020s). The study in broad terms: Repertoires from peripheral blood and from tumor or nodule tissue samples of malignant and benign thyroid patients were compared. What the work shows at the level of the full study, not this receptor alone: TCR beta diversity was reported as significantly higher in malignant tumors than in benign nodules, in both blood and tumor samples.

This clone was seen only a few times. Its cognate antigen has yet to be identified. Within one base of it there is no much larger clone, and no base qualities were kept. Receptors were amplified or captured by PCR. The sequencing machine was an Illumina HiSeq 4000. High-throughput sequencing was used to profile the TCR beta-chain CDR3 region of each patient. In the source study's methods: The researchers built a classifier to tell apart papillary thyroid cancer patients with distant metastasis, based on CDR3 differences among clinicopathological groups. To measure repertoire diversity the researchers used the Shannon index, while the Morisita-Horn index served to gauge how similar the tumor and blood repertoires were. The public reads were quality trimmed at Q25 with fastp and then assembled into clones with MiXCR by TCRdb, keeping productive beta chains. The V and J calls shown here were made by TCRdb, not taken from the authors' results. In all, the sample holds some 46,000 clones, and around a quarter of those were seen once. The top ten hold around 3% of the sample.

Per the germline V gene, SGHTA is the CDR1 and FQGTGA is the CDR2. A distance of 3 bases separates the germline ends of V and J, which lose 6 bases and 1 base respectively. The CDR3 sequence holds 12 residues, the cysteine and phenylalanine included. Only CDR3 DNA is held: 36 bases, read in frame from base 1. Before undergoing thyroid surgery, none of the patients had been given any kind of treatment. Using T-cell receptor beta sequencing, the study looked back at clinical samples from patients collected from the early 2010s to the late 2010s. The receptor chain draws on TRBV7-3 and TRBJ2-2; the D gene cannot be resolved reliably. The clonotype comes from a male donor with papillary thyroid cancer or a benign thyroid nodule (not recorded which). Some clones in this sample may be carry-over from other donors' samples. The sample consisted of blood. The nucleotide sequence reads TGTGCCAGCAGTAGGAACACCGGGGAGCTGTTTTTT. This encodes CASSRNTGELFF.